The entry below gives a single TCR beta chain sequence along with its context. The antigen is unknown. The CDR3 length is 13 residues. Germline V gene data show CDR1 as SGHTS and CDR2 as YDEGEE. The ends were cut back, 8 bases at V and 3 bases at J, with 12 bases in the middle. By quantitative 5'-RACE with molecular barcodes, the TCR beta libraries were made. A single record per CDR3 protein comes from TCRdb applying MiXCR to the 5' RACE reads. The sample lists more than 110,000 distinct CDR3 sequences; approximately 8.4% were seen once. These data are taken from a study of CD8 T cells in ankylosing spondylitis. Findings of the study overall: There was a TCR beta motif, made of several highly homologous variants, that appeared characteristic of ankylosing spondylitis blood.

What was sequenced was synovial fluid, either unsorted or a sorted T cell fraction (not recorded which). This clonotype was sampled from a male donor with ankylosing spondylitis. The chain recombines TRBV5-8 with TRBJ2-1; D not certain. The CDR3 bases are TGTGCCAGTGGACCCGCTAACTACAATGAGCAGTTCTTC. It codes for CASGPANYNEQFF.